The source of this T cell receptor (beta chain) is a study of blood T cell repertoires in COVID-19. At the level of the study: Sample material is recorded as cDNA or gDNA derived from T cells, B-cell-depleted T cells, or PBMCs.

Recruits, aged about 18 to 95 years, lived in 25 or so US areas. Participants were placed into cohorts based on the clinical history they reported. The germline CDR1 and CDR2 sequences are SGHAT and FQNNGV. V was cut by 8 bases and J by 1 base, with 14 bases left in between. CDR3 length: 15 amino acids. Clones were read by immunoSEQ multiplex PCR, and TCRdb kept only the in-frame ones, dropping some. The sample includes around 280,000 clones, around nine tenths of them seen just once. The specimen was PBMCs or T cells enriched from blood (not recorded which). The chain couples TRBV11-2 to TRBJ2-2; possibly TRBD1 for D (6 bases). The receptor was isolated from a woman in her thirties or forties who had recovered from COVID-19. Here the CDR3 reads CASGQSRRNTGELFF. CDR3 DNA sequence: TGTGCCAGCGGACAGAGTAGACGGAACACCGGGGAGCTGTTTTTT.